This paragraph covers one T cell receptor beta chain sequence. Its antigen is still unknown. Described treatment: approximately 10-day PBMC culture with coronavirus spike peptide pools or control peptides (ViraFEST assay). These data come from a study of vaccination and CD4 T cells after COVID-19. About the research overall: Post-vaccine sampling followed dose two by a median roughly 74 days (range 14 to 241). In culture, cells were exposed to overlapping spike peptides from SARS-CoV-2, HCoV-NL63, HCoV-OC43 and HCoV-229E.

The assay that was used to sequence DNA from cultured CD4+ T cells was the Oncomine TCR Beta short-read assay. TCRdb ran MiXCR on the PCR reads and lists one entry per CDR3 protein. This table has around 25,000 distinct CDR3 sequences, roughly 39% appearing once. V lost 2 bases, J lost 1 base, and 1 base stayed unmatched. The germline gives CDR1 SGHRS, CDR2 YFSETQ. This CDR3 has 14 residues. Study findings and constraints: Convalescent patient numbers were relatively low, with no early post-infection timepoints.

This receptor was taken from a human donor who had recovered from COVID-19. The V gene is TRBV5-1, the J gene TRBJ2-5, with TRBD1 matching 8 bases. The specimen sequenced was CD4+ T cells from blood, cultured in vitro. CDR3 DNA: TGCGCCAGCAGCTTACAGGGGGTCCAAGAGACCCAGTACTTC. Translating it yields CASSLQGVQETQYF. Based on the CDR3 plus reference TRBV5-1 and TRBJ2-5, the full variable domain is KAGVTQTPRYLIKTRGQQVTLSCSPISGHRSVSWYQQTPGQGLQFLFEYFSETQRNKGNFPGRFSGRQFSNSRSEMNVSTLELGDSALYLCASSLQGVQETQYFGPGTRLLVL.